The next 20 T cell receptor beta chains were all read from a single sample in a study of cytomegalovirus exposure and HLA in healthy donors. PCR amplification relied on 60 Vbeta primers (plus 13 Jbeta primers). Sequencing used immunoSEQ multiplex PCR; TCRdb keeps in-frame clones, though not all of them. The repertoire includes around 130,000 clones, 80% of them detected once, and about 4% sits in the top ten. The sequenced sample consisted of PBMCs. These receptors came from a middle-aged woman in good health and CMV-seronegative.

For this clone: Other DNA sequences in the same sample also yield this CDR3. The chain links TRBV15 to TRBJ1-2, with 9 bases fitting TRBD1. This CDR3 has 15 residues. Germline V gene lookup returns CDR1 LNHNV and CDR2 YYDKDF (reference sequence). Unmatched junction bases numbered 6, after V lost 3 bases and J lost 4 bases. CDR3 in DNA: TGTGCCACCAGCAGGGGGGGACAGGGCTCCTATGGCTACACCTTC. Protein sequence: CATSRGGQGSYGYTF.

The chain uses TRBV6-5 and TRBJ1-1; a weak D match, TRBD1 (5 bases). CDR1 is MNHEY, CDR2 SVGAGI, per germline. The CDR3 has 12 amino acids. V lost 9 bases, J lost 0 bases, and 8 bases lay in between. In DNA, the CDR3 is TGTGCCAGTGGGGGGATGAACACTGAAGCTTTCTTT. It encodes CASGGMNTEAFF.

This chain links TRBV29-1 with TRBJ1-4; D uncertain. V shed 7 bases and J shed 1 base, with 10 bases lying between them. The CDR3 length is 13 residues. The germline V gene has CDR1 SQVTM and CDR2 ANQGSEA. This chain's CDR3 is CSAILETNEKLFF. The CDR3 DNA reads TGCAGCGCCATACTTGAAACTAATGAAAAACTGTTTTTT.

The rearrangement joins TRBV29-1 to TRBJ1-4, with D perhaps TRBD1 (5 bases). CDR1 and CDR2 (germline): SQVTM, ANQGSEA. The CDR3 has 13 residues. V lost 4 bases to trimming and J lost 4 bases, with 10 bases between them. CDR3 bases: TGCAGCGTTGTGGGCAGGGATAATGAAAAACTGTTTTTT. This codes for CSVVGRDNEKLFF. Combining the CDR3 with reference TRBV29-1 and TRBJ1-4 gives the whole variable domain SAVISQKPSRDICQRGTSLTIQCQVDSQVTMMFWYRQQPGQSLTLIATANQGSEATYESGFVIDKFPISRPNLTFSTLTVSNMSPEDSSIYLCSVVGRDNEKLFFGSGTQLSVL.

The rearrangement links TRBV13 to TRBJ2-5; tentative D call: TRBD2 (5 bases). There are 16 residues in the CDR3. Trimming stripped 5 bases from V and 2 bases from J, with 18 bases between. Germline values: CDR1 PRHDT, CDR2 FYEKMQ (reference sequence). The DNA for the CDR3 is TGTGCCAGCAGCCCTGATTACGGCGGGCCTCAAGAGACCCAGTACTTC. This codes for CASSPDYGGPQETQYF.

V usage is TRBV6-1 and J usage is TRBJ2-7; D possibly corresponds to TRBD1 (6 bases). The CDR3 spans 13 residues. Germline values: CDR1 MNHNS, CDR2 SASEGT. V was shortened by 3 bases and J by 5 bases, with 11 bases between the two germline ends. The CDR3 region is CASSEPDRNEQYF. The CDR3 DNA is TGTGCCAGCAGTGAGCCCGACAGGAACGAGCAGTACTTC.

There are a few counts of this clone. The rearrangement uses TRBV4-3 and TRBJ2-7; no definite D call. The V gene's germline CDR1 is LGHNA and CDR2 YSLEER. The V gene lost 0 bases and the J gene lost 6 bases, with 9 bases spanning the gap. This CDR3 region has 13 residues. The CDR3 sequence is CASSQEPGSEQYF. The CDR3 DNA sequence: TGCGCCAGCAGCCAAGAACCAGGCAGCGAGCAGTACTTC.

There are a few counts of this clone. The V gene is TRBV4-1, the J gene TRBJ1-3; D gene ambiguous. Trimming left V 2 bases short and J 6 bases short, with 2 bases between. The CDR3 is 11 amino acids. Per the germline V gene, CDR1 is MGHRA and CDR2 is YSYEKL. The CDR3 here is CASSQQNTIYF. In DNA, the CDR3 is TGCGCCAGCAGCCAACAAAACACCATATATTTT.

Remarks on this clone: At one of its ends the junction is not consistent with the germline gene, which may arise from a read error. The chain has TRBV19 and TRBJ1-2; maybe TRBD1 (5 bases). CDR1 LNHDA and CDR2 SQIVND come from the germline V gene (reference sequence). CDR3 length: 13 residues. CDR3 nucleotide sequence: TGTGCCACCTCGGGGGTCCCAATCTATGGCTACCCCTTC. Its translation: CATSGVPIYGYPF.

The sample holds a few counts of this clone. The CDR3 region has the DNA TGTGCCAGCAGTCTCGACAGCAACTCTGGAAACACCATATATTTT. It yields the protein CASSLDSNSGNTIYF. The V call is TRBV27, the J call TRBJ1-3; a weak D match, TRBD1 (5 bases). V was shortened by 5 bases and J by 0 bases, with 11 bases between the two germline ends. This CDR3 has 15 residues. The germline V gene has CDR1 MNHEY and CDR2 SMNVEV (reference sequence).

J is TRBJ2-2 and V is TRBV4-2, with D possibly TRBD2 on 5 matching bases. The CDR3 runs 15 residues. With 1 base removed from V and 6 bases from J, the gap between germline ends came to 12 bases. The germline gives CDR1 LGHNA, CDR2 YNFKEQ. The CDR3 bases are TGTGCCAGCAGCCAAGGCCTTAGCGCGGCCGGGGAGCTGTTTTTT. It encodes CASSQGLSAAGELFF.

The rearrangement links TRBV2 to TRBJ1-2; tentatively, D is TRBD1 (6 bases). The ends were cut back, 4 bases at V and 2 bases at J, with 14 bases in the middle. The CDR3 extends over 15 amino acids. Germline loops: CDR1 SNHLY, CDR2 FYNNEI. The CDR3 sequence is CASSGGHRNNYGYTF. The CDR3 DNA reads TGTGCCAGCAGTGGGGGGCACAGAAACAACTATGGCTACACCTTC.

The chain employs TRBV19 and TRBJ1-2; a possible D gene is TRBD1 (5 bases). The CDR3 consists of 12 residues. Trimming took 11 bases from V and 8 from J, leaving 18 bases between them. Germline values: CDR1 LNHDA, CDR2 SQIVND (reference sequence). DNA of the CDR3: TGTGCCGTCGGCGGGGACTTTGGAGGCTACACCTTC. Translation gives CAVGGDFGGYTF.

This chain connects TRBV28 to TRBJ2-7, with TRBD2 as a possible D gene (5 bases). The length of the CDR3 is 14 residues. Germline loops: CDR1 MDHEN, CDR2 SYDVKM. V gave up 8 bases and J gave up 0 bases, with 14 bases separating them. The CDR3 DNA reads as TGTGCCAGCCAATCGATAGGGAGCTCCTACGAGCAGTACTTC. Protein product: CASQSIGSSYEQYF.

This rearrangement joins TRBV7-2 to TRBJ2-3, with TRBD2 identical over 11 bases. Unmatched junction bases numbered 8, after V lost 5 bases and J lost 4 bases. CDR1 is SGHTA and CDR2 is FQGNSA in the germline V gene. The CDR3 is made up of 16 amino acids. In nucleotides, the CDR3 is TGTGCCAGCAGCATTAGCGGGAGGGCCGGCGCAGATACGCAGTATTTT. The encoded protein is CASSISGRAGADTQYF.

The V gene is TRBV4-3, the J gene TRBJ2-2; 7 bases align to TRBD2. Germline V lookup: CDR1 LGHNA, CDR2 YSLEER. Unmatched junction bases numbered 10, after V lost 0 bases and J lost 9 bases. The CDR3 runs 16 residues. The CDR3: CASSQEGLADARELFF. The CDR3 nucleotides read TGCGCCAGCAGCCAAGAGGGGCTAGCGGACGCCCGGGAGCTGTTTTTT.

This chain joins TRBV4-3 and TRBJ2-7; TRBD2 might be the D (5 bases). There are 15 residues in the CDR3. Germline V lookup: CDR1 LGHNA, CDR2 YSLEER. V was trimmed by 0 bases and J by 7 bases, leaving 16 bases between them. The chain's CDR3 is CASSQDINSSGEQYF. Here the CDR3 DNA reads TGCGCCAGCAGCCAAGATATTAACTCCTCGGGGGAGCAGTACTTC.

The rearrangement joins TRBV7-2 to TRBJ1-1; D not resolved. CDR3 length: 14 amino acids. Trimming removed 1 base from V and 11 bases from J, with 17 bases in between. Germline CDR1 SGHTA, CDR2 FQGNSA. The CDR3 DNA reads TGTGCCAGCAGCTTAGTTTCTCCCCAAGTCGCGGCTTTCTTT. This gives the protein CASSLVSPQVAAFF.

The CDR3 DNA is TGTGCCAGCTCCACCCAGGGGGATACTGAAGCTTTCTTT. Its protein product is CASSTQGDTEAFF. This chain uses TRBV18 with TRBJ1-1, with 7 bases fitting TRBD1. Germline CDR1 and CDR2: KGHSH and LQKENI. Trimming at V came to 6 bases and at J to 5 bases, leaving 6 bases not matched to a gene. The CDR3 consists of 13 residues. The full variable domain, its missing parts supplied by reference TRBV18 and TRBJ1-1, is NAGVMQNPRHLVRRRGQEARLRCSPMKGHSHVYWYRQLPEEGLKFMVYLQKENIIDESGMPKERFSAEFPKEGPSILRIQQVVRGDSAAYFCASSTQGDTEAFFGQGTRLTVV.

V and J are TRBV28 and TRBJ2-5; tentative D call: TRBD1 (6 bases). Germline assignment: CDR1 MDHEN and CDR2 SYDVKM. The V end lost 3 bases, the J end lost 2 bases, and 10 bases lay between the germline ends. The CDR3 contains 14 residues. The CDR3 here is CASSFRTVQETQYF. The CDR3 DNA is TGTGCCAGCAGTTTCAGGACAGTACAAGAGACCCAGTACTTC. The full variable domain, with the rest looked up from reference TRBV28 and TRBJ2-5, is DVKVTQSSRYLVKRTGEKVFLECVQDMDHENMFWYRQDPGLGLRLIYFSYDVKMKEKGDIPEGYSVSREKKERFSLILESASTNQTSMYLCASSFRTVQETQYFGPGTRLLVL.